This T cell receptor (beta chain) was captured by sequencing in a study of blood T cell repertoires in COVID-19. Produced via immunoSEQ multiplex PCR; TCRdb's table is partial and in-frame only. The sample holds some 250,000 clones, approximately 85% seen once. The sequence derives from a woman in her fifties or sixties who had recovered from COVID-19. What was sequenced was PBMCs or T cells enriched from blood (not recorded which).

The CDR3 sequence is CASRGQPNPYGYTF. CDR3 DNA sequence: TGTGCCAGCAGGGGACAGCCTAACCCTTATGGCTACACCTTC. The chain recombines TRBV27 with TRBJ1-2, with TRBD1 matching 7 bases. This CDR3 spans 14 amino acids. Germline loops: CDR1 MNHEY, CDR2 SMNVEV (reference sequence). After removal of 6 bases from V and 5 bases from J, the junction contained 9 bases not matched to a gene.